This T cell receptor beta chain was identified in a study of shared clonotypes between healthy human individuals. Findings of the study overall: Naive CD4 clonotypes were shared across a handful of donors at approximately 5.3%. Sampling involved blood alone; tissue repertoires likely differ.

Note on this clone: What it binds is unknown. At one end the junction does not follow the germline gene, possibly because of a read error.

Splitting of each subset's genomic DNA was done evenly across several immunoSEQ plates. Using immunoSEQ multiplex PCR, the repertoire was profiled, and TCRdb retains in-frame clones only, with some absent. The table lists millions of clones, 90% to 95% of them singletons. This CDR3 contains 14 residues. CDR1 MNHNS and CDR2 SASEGT come from the germline V gene. Each of the donors was a healthy adult who was HIV-negative and had not had a recent acute infection or vaccination. The sequence came from a man in his late teens or twenties in good health. This chain uses TRBV6-1 with TRBJ2-5, with TRBD2 matching over 7 bases. Sequenced material: naive CD4+ T cells sorted from blood. Subset denoted: CD45RA+ positively selected. The CDR3 sequence is CASSKAGNQETQYF. The DNA of the CDR3 is TGTGCCAGCAGTAAAGCGGGGAACCAAGAGACCCAGTACTTC.